One and the same sample provided the 17 T cell receptor beta chains below, sequenced in a study of T cells in Graves' hyperthyroidism and ophthalmopathy. It was RNA transcripts that yielded the amplified TCR beta CDR3 regions. Researchers ran a first-round RT-PCR on the TCR CDR3 using the HTBI primer set. Each CDR3 protein is one row after TCRdb ran MiXCR on the multiplex PCR reads. Altogether a few hundred thousand distinct CDR3 sequences are present, 19% being singletons, with the ten largest covering about 4%. Sequencing input: blood. These receptors all stem from a woman younger than 30 with Graves' hyperthyroidism.

The sample holds many counts of this clonotype. The chain is built from TRBV7-3 and TRBJ1-1; 9 positions match TRBD1. The CDR3 has 13 amino acids. V shed 5 bases and J 9 bases; nucleotides not matched to a gene: 7. Germline V gene data show CDR1 as SGHTA and CDR2 as FQGTGA. The CDR3 reads CASSGNRGQQAFF. The CDR3 DNA follows: TGTGCCAGCAGCGGAAACAGGGGGCAACAAGCTTTCTTT.

About this clonotype itself: A junction end diverges from the germline sequence, so it may reflect a read error. The genes are TRBV3-1 and TRBJ2-4; 7 bases are shared with TRBD2. Germline V gene sequence: CDR1 LGHDT, CDR2 YNNKEL (reference sequence). The CDR3 consists of 15 residues. CDR3: CASSQVAGVGNIQYF. Written as DNA, the CDR3 is TGCGCCAGCAGCCAAGTTGCGGGGGTCGGGAACATTCAGTACTTC.

This clonotype came up many times. This rearrangement joins TRBV20-1 to TRBJ2-7; 13 bases are shared with TRBD2. After removal of 7 bases from V and 2 bases from J, the junction contained 5 bases not matched to a gene. CDR1 DFQATT and CDR2 SNEGSKA come from the germline V gene (reference sequence). The CDR3 is made up of 14 amino acids. The CDR3 protein is CSVPTSGGPYEQYF. The CDR3 DNA is TGCAGTGTTCCGACTAGCGGGGGGCCCTACGAGCAGTACTTC.

At least ten counts were recorded for this clonotype. The CDR3 DNA is TGTGCCAGCAGCTTAGCAGCGAACACCGGGGAGCTGTTTTTT. Amino acids: CASSLAANTGELFF. The chain joins TRBV11-3 to TRBJ2-2; D is unclear. Germline lookup yields CDR1 SGHNT and CDR2 YENEEA. Between the trimmed V and J ends, which lost 1 base and 0 bases, there was a span of 3 bases. The CDR3 has 14 residues.

This clonotype occurred many times. The chain uses TRBV12-3 or TRBV12-4 and TRBJ2-5, with D perhaps assigned TRBD1 or TRBD2 (5 bases each). Trimming cost V 4 bases and J 5 bases, with 11 bases left between them. The CDR3 runs to 13 residues. CDR3 coding DNA: TGTGCCAGCAGTTATCGGGGCCTGGAGACCCAGTACTTC. Encoded protein: CASSYRGLETQYF.

This clonotype was seen many times. The rearrangement uses TRBV12-3 or TRBV12-4 and TRBJ1-2; TRBD1 aligns across 8 bases. V was pared by 6 bases and J by 8 bases, with 5 bases of the junction left unmatched. This CDR3 is 12 amino acids long. CDR3 sequence: CASSSGTGGYTF. CDR3 DNA: TGTGCCAGCAGCTCCGGGACAGGCGGCTACACCTTC.

This clonotype was observed at least ten times. This chain links TRBV20-1 with TRBJ2-5; a possible D gene is TRBD2 (5 bases). The CDR3 is 15 residues long. With 3 bases removed from V and 4 bases from J, the gap between germline ends came to 18 bases. From germline, CDR1 is DFQATT and CDR2 SNEGSKA (reference sequence). CDR3: CSARQPGILRETQYF. The CDR3 nucleotides are TGCAGTGCTAGGCAGCCCGGGATCCTAAGAGAGACCCAGTACTTC.

The chain has TRBV5-1 and TRBJ1-2, with TRBD1 as a possible D gene (5 bases). Germline values: CDR1 SGHRS, CDR2 YFSETQ. With 4 bases removed from V and 7 bases from J, the gap between germline ends came to 17 bases. The CDR3 consists of 14 residues. For the CDR3, the DNA is TGCGCCAGCAGCCCCGATCGGGGCCCGGGTGGCTACACCTTC. Its translation: CASSPDRGPGGYTF.

The chain is built from TRBV11-2 and TRBJ1-3; tentatively, D is TRBD1 (5 bases). The V gene's germline CDR1 is SGHAT and CDR2 FQNNGV. The V and J ends lost 5 bases and 0 bases respectively, with 14 bases between them. CDR3 size: 16 residues. CDR3 sequence (DNA): TGTGCCAGCAGCCCGCGCGGTGGGGGCTCTGGAAACACCATATATTTT. Translated, it gives CASSPRGGGSGNTIYF.

The chain has TRBV5-1 and TRBJ1-2; 8 positions agree with TRBD1. The CDR3 covers 15 residues. V lost 4 bases to trimming and J lost 6 bases; unmatched junction nucleotides: 11. Germline V lookup: CDR1 SGHRS, CDR2 YFSETQ. DNA for the CDR3: TGCGCCAGCAGCATTTCGGACAGGGTTGATAATGGCTACACCTTC. Translation gives CASSISDRVDNGYTF.

This clonotype was observed at least ten times. V usage is TRBV7-6 and J usage is TRBJ1-2; D is possibly TRBD1 (6 bases). V shed 3 bases and J shed 4 bases, with 21 bases lying between them. The CDR3 is 17 amino acids. CDR1 is SGHVS and CDR2 is FNYEAQ in the germline V gene. CDR3 residues: CASSFRDKDLMGYGYTF. The CDR3 nucleotides are TGTGCCAGCAGCTTCCGGGACAAGGACCTTATGGGCTATGGCTACACCTTC. The full variable domain, with the rest looked up from reference TRBV7-6 and TRBJ1-2, is GAGVSQSPRYKVTKRGQDVALRCDPISGHVSLYWYRQALGQGPEFLTYFNYEAQQDKSGLPNDRFSAERPEGSISTLTIQRTEQRDSAMYRCASSFRDKDLMGYGYTFGSGTRLTVV.

The rearrangement uses TRBV14 and TRBJ1-2; TRBD1 might be the D (6 bases). With 6 bases removed from V and 6 bases from J, the gap between germline ends came to 26 bases. This CDR3 comprises 17 residues. Germline V gene sequence: CDR1 SGHDN, CDR2 FVKESK. The CDR3 bases are TGTGCCAGCAGTCAGCTGTCGATTCCGGGACACATAAATGGCTACACCTTC. Translation gives CASSQLSIPGHINGYTF.

This clonotype was picked up a small number of times. The gene calls are TRBV6-2 or TRBV6-3 and TRBJ1-2; D is perhaps TRBD1 (6 bases). CDR1 MNHEY and CDR2 SVGEGT come from the germline V gene. CDR3 length equals 15 residues. The V end was cut by 5 bases, the J end by 4 bases, with 17 bases between. The CDR3 region has the DNA TGTGCCAGCAGTCAGGCCTTACAGGGAGTCTATGGCTACACCTTC. Residues: CASSQALQGVYGYTF.

This clonotype was observed a handful of times. The chain employs TRBV6-1 and TRBJ2-7; perhaps TRBD1 as D (6 bases). Trimming removed 3 bases from V and 3 bases from J, with 15 bases in between. CDR1 MNHNS and CDR2 SASEGT come from the germline V gene. CDR3 length equals 15 residues. CDR3 sequence: CASSDPGHLNYEQYF. Here the CDR3 DNA reads TGTGCCAGCAGTGATCCGGGACACCTAAACTACGAGCAGTACTTC.

This clonotype appeared many times. J is TRBJ1-2 and V is TRBV28, with D possibly being TRBD1 (5 bases). Germline V gives CDR1 MDHEN, CDR2 SYDVKM. The CDR3 consists of 12 residues. The V end was cut by 10 bases, the J end by 7 bases, with 16 bases between. The CDR3 region is CATPGGALGYTF. The CDR3 region has the DNA TGTGCCACTCCGGGGGGTGCCCTTGGCTACACCTTC.

This clonotype was found many times. The chain is built from TRBV12-3 or TRBV12-4 and TRBJ2-5, with 11 bases matching TRBD2. CDR3 size: 15 residues. With 6 bases clipped from V and 2 bases from J, the junction kept 5 bases outside the gene matches. The DNA of the CDR3 is TGTGCCAGCAGCCCGGGACTAGCGGCACAAGAGACCCAGTACTTC. It encodes CASSPGLAAQETQYF.

This chain uses TRBV6-1 with TRBJ2-7; 8 nucleotides match TRBD1. V was pared by 6 bases and J by 6 bases, with 7 bases of the junction left unmatched. The length of the CDR3 is 13 residues. The V gene's germline CDR1 is MNHNS and CDR2 SASEGT. The CDR3 sequence: CASSNRGESEQYF. Written as DNA, the CDR3 is TGTGCCAGCAGCAACAGGGGGGAGAGCGAGCAGTACTTC.